What follows are 27 T cell receptor beta chains derived from one specimen sequenced in a study of shared clonotypes between healthy human individuals. CD45RO-negative CD8 cells positively selected for CCR7 made up the naive population, which excluded terminally differentiated effector memory CD45RA+ cells. Here immunoSEQ multiplex PCR was the method, and the copy in TCRdb shows in-frame clones only, minus some. This repertoire shows millions of clones, over 85% found once; its top ten account for 0.85% to 1.3%. The sample was naive CD8+ T cells sorted from blood. All receptors come from a man younger than 30 in good health.

The chain couples TRBV29-1 to TRBJ1-2; the match to TRBD1 covers 9 bases. With V trimmed by 1 base and J by 8 bases, 2 bases remained unmatched. The CDR3 is 12 residues long. CDR1 is SQVTM and CDR2 is ANQGSEA in the germline V gene. The CDR3 region is CSVEGQGEGYTF. The DNA of the CDR3 is TGCAGCGTTGAAGGACAGGGGGAAGGCTACACCTTC.

This sequence joins TRBV7-2 and TRBJ2-1, with 9 bases identical to TRBD2. CDR1 is SGHTA, CDR2 FQGNSA, per germline. Losses at the gene ends were 2 bases for V and 4 bases for J; bases not matched to a gene: 0. The CDR3 spans 14 residues. For the CDR3, the DNA is TGTGCCAGCAGCTTAAGCGGGAGGTACAATGAGCAGTTCTTC. It encodes CASSLSGRYNEQFF.

The chain links TRBV13 to TRBJ2-5; 7 nucleotides match TRBD1. J gave up 4 bases and V 5 bases, and 4 bases lay outside the gene matches. CDR3 length: 13 amino acids. Looked up from germline, CDR1 is PRHDT and CDR2 is FYEKMQ (reference sequence). This CDR3 is CASSVTGVETQYF. CDR3 nucleotides: TGTGCCAGCAGCGTTACAGGGGTAGAGACCCAGTACTTC.

This clone was seen once. The rearrangement uses TRBV4-1 and TRBJ2-7, with a possible D match to TRBD2 (8 bases). The V end was cut by 4 bases, the J end by 4 bases, with 17 bases between. Per the germline V gene, CDR1 is MGHRA and CDR2 is YSYEKL. The CDR3 runs 15 residues. The CDR3 loop is CASSPGRGLGYEQYF. CDR3 DNA sequence: TGCGCCAGCAGCCCCGGGAGGGGGCTAGGGTACGAGCAGTACTTC.

As concerns this clone: Other nucleotide sequences from this sample produce the same CDR3. The chain is built from TRBV28 and TRBJ1-4; D uncertain. V gave up 2 bases and J gave up 6 bases, with 10 bases separating them. CDR1 MDHEN and CDR2 SYDVKM come from the germline V gene. The CDR3 consists of 14 residues. Here the CDR3 reads CASSLGGEDEKLFF. The DNA of the CDR3 is TGTGCCAGCAGTTTAGGCGGAGAGGATGAAAAACTGTTTTTT.

The chain couples TRBV2 to TRBJ2-7; 7 nucleotides agree with TRBD1. Looked up from germline, CDR1 is SNHLY and CDR2 is FYNNEI. V was pared by 7 bases and J by 0 bases, with 6 bases of the junction left unmatched. The CDR3 length is 14 residues. CDR3 protein: CASKEQGDSYEQYF. CDR3 nucleotide sequence: TGTGCCAGCAAGGAGCAGGGGGACTCCTACGAGCAGTACTTC.

With regard to this clone: Different DNA sequences within this sample yield the same CDR3. The chain recombines TRBV9 with TRBJ1-1; D might be TRBD1 (5 bases). CDR3 length: 13 amino acids. V was cut by 5 bases and J by 1 base, with 9 bases left in between. Germline CDR1 reads SGDLS; CDR2 reads YYNGEE. CDR3 in amino acids: CASSGAGNTEAFF. The CDR3 DNA reads as TGTGCCAGCAGTGGGGCAGGGAACACTGAAGCTTTCTTT. Drawing the rest from reference TRBV9 and TRBJ1-1, the complete variable domain is DSGVTQTPKHLITATGQRVTLRCSPRSGDLSVYWYQQSLDQGLQFLIQYYNGEERAKGNILERFSAQQFPDLHSELNLSSLELGDSALYFCASSGAGNTEAFFGQGTRLTVV.

This clone showed up just a few times. V and J are TRBV11-2 and TRBJ1-5; D unclear. CDR1 and CDR2 (germline): SGHAT, FQNNGV. The CDR3 loop spans 13 amino acids. With 4 bases removed from V and 7 bases from J, the gap between germline ends came to 11 bases. CDR3 region: CASSYEERQPQHF. The CDR3 DNA sequence: TGTGCCAGCAGCTACGAAGAGCGACAGCCCCAGCATTTT.

CDR3 sequence (DNA): TGTGCCAGCAGCTTAGGCTTAAATCCCGCGTACGAGCAGTACTTC. Amino acid sequence: CASSLGLNPAYEQYF. The chain joins TRBV7-2 to TRBJ2-7; D uncertain. The CDR3 loop spans 15 amino acids. V gave up 1 base and J gave up 4 bases, with 14 bases separating them. Looked up from germline, CDR1 is SGHTA and CDR2 is FQGNSA. The whole variable domain, filled in from reference TRBV7-2 and TRBJ2-7, reads GAGVSQSPSNKVTEKGKDVELRCDPISGHTALYWYRQSLGQGLEFLIYFQGNSAPDKSGLPSDRFSAERTGGSVSTLTIQRTQQEDSAVYLCASSLGLNPAYEQYFGPGTRLTVT.

CDR3 protein: CASSLGGSVYNEQFF. The CDR3 DNA follows: TGTGCCAGCAGTCTCGGGGGGTCTGTTTACAATGAGCAGTTCTTC. This chain links TRBV5-6 with TRBJ2-1; TRBD2 aligns across 7 bases. The trim removed 5 bases at V and 4 bases at J, leaving 9 bases unmatched. The germline V gene has CDR1 SGHDT and CDR2 YYEEEE. This CDR3 contains 15 residues.

About this clone itself: Other DNA sequences in the same sample also yield this CDR3. The genes are TRBV4-3 and TRBJ2-7; 8 bases line up with TRBD1. Germline V gene lookup returns CDR1 LGHNA and CDR2 YSLEER. V lost 1 base and J lost 4; bases outside the gene matches: 3. CDR3 length: 14 residues. The CDR3, as DNA: TGCGCCAGCAGCCAAGGGACAGGGATTTACGAGCAGTACTTC. Translation: CASSQGTGIYEQYF.

This rearrangement joins TRBV27 to TRBJ2-3; TRBD2 aligns across 9 bases. Germline V gene sequence: CDR1 MNHEY, CDR2 SMNVEV (reference sequence). Trimming cost V 5 bases and J 3 bases; bases outside gene matches: 6. The CDR3 is made up of 15 amino acids. The CDR3 DNA is TGTGCCAGCAGTCCCCTAGCGGGACCTACAGATACGCAGTATTTT. Protein product: CASSPLAGPTDTQYF.

The V and J genes are TRBV11-2 and TRBJ2-1, with 9 nucleotides matching TRBD1. V shed 6 bases and J 7 bases; nucleotides not matched to a gene: 10. CDR1 SGHAT and CDR2 FQNNGV come from the germline V gene. This CDR3 has 15 residues. CDR3 sequence reads: CASSPPLTGGNEQFF. CDR3 nucleotide sequence: TGTGCCAGCAGTCCACCCCTGACAGGGGGTAATGAGCAGTTCTTC.

The chain combines TRBV21-1 with TRBJ2-7; no check of the table's D call, TRBD2, against the DNA was made. TRBV21-1 is classified as a pseudogene. This CDR3 spans 14 amino acids. CDR3 in DNA: TGTGCCAGCAGTAGAGAGCCTCCCCGTCCCGAGCAGTACTTC. Its translation: CASSREPPRPEQYF.

This chain links TRBV19 with TRBJ2-3, with D tentatively TRBD2 (6 bases). Germline V gene data show CDR1 as LNHDA and CDR2 as SQIVND (reference sequence). The germline V and J ends were trimmed by 5 bases and 5 bases, with 11 bases remaining between them. The CDR3 contains 13 residues. The CDR3 DNA reads TGTGCCAGTAGTTTGACTAGTAAAGATACGCAGTATTTT. This gives the protein CASSLTSKDTQYF.

The chain joins TRBV29-1 to TRBJ2-3; the D is unclear. CDR1 SQVTM and CDR2 ANQGSEA come from the germline V gene. The V gene lost 4 bases and the J gene lost 0 bases, with 14 bases spanning the gap. The CDR3 contains 15 residues. The CDR3 nucleotides read TGCAGCGTTGGGGTCGTCCCGCTAAGCACAGATACGCAGTATTTT. As protein: CSVGVVPLSTDTQYF.

The J gene is TRBJ2-5, the V gene TRBV10-1; TRBD1 matches 7 bases. Trimming cost V 2 bases and J 2 bases; bases outside gene matches: 2. CDR1 WNHNN and CDR2 SYGVQD come from the germline V gene (reference sequence). The CDR3 is 14 amino acids. In DNA, the CDR3 is TGCGCCAGCAGTGAGGACAGGGCTCAAGAGACCCAGTACTTC. It encodes CASSEDRAQETQYF.

The chain is built from TRBV4-2 and TRBJ1-2; D ambiguous. The length of the CDR3 is 14 residues. V lost 1 base to trimming and J lost 4 bases, with 10 bases between them. Per the germline V gene, CDR1 is LGHNA and CDR2 is YNFKEQ. Here the CDR3 reads CASSQALAAYGYTF. The CDR3 region has the DNA TGTGCCAGCAGCCAAGCCTTGGCAGCCTATGGCTACACCTTC.

The V and J genes are TRBV28 and TRBJ2-1, with D perhaps TRBD2 (5 bases). V was pared by 6 bases and J by 0 bases, with 15 bases between. The CDR3 is made up of 16 amino acids. CDR1 is MDHEN and CDR2 is SYDVKM in the germline V gene. CDR3 sequence reads: CASSRLRGSSYNEQFF. The CDR3 DNA is TGTGCCAGCAGCCGACTCCGGGGTAGCTCCTACAATGAGCAGTTCTTC.

The chain has TRBV4-1 and TRBJ2-5; weak D call: TRBD2 (5 bases). CDR3 length: 19 residues. Germline V gene data show CDR1 as MGHRA and CDR2 as YSYEKL. V lost 1 base, J lost 1 base, and 22 bases lay in between. The DNA for the CDR3 is TGCGCCAGCAGCCAAGTCCCTATAAGCTTACTAGATTCCCAAGAGACCCAGTACTTC. This sequence encodes CASSQVPISLLDSQETQYF.

V usage is TRBV11-2 and J usage is TRBJ2-7; D is possibly TRBD1 (6 bases). V was clipped by 3 bases and J by 3 bases, with 12 bases between them. CDR3 size: 14 residues. Germline V gene sequence: CDR1 SGHAT, CDR2 FQNNGV. The CDR3 is CASSFQGILYEQYF. DNA for the CDR3: TGTGCCAGCAGCTTCCAGGGGATCCTCTACGAGCAGTACTTC.

In this sample, this clone turned up once. Other DNA sequences in this sample translate to the same CDR3. This chain connects TRBV5-4 to TRBJ2-7; the D gene could be TRBD1 or TRBD2 (5 bases each). The CDR3 is made up of 15 amino acids. Deletions cut 0 bases from V and 0 bases from J, with 10 bases between. Germline V lookup: CDR1 SGHNT, CDR2 YYREEE (reference sequence). The CDR3 region has the DNA TGTGCCAGCAGCTTGGGCCAGGGAGCCTCCTACGAGCAGTACTTC. Encoded protein: CASSLGQGASYEQYF.

The rearrangement uses TRBV19 and TRBJ1-4, with D unresolved. V dropped 2 bases and J dropped 8 bases, with 12 bases sitting between them. The CDR3 runs 14 residues. Germline CDR1 reads LNHDA; CDR2 reads SQIVND (reference sequence). In DNA form, the CDR3 reads TGTGCCAGTAGTATACGCGTTCCGGGGGAAAAACTGTTTTTT. Protein product: CASSIRVPGEKLFF.

The chain carries TRBV7-6 and TRBJ2-2; D may be TRBD1 (5 bases). CDR1 is SGHVS, CDR2 FNYEAQ, per germline. The CDR3 totals 16 residues. V shed 5 bases and J shed 7 bases, with 20 bases lying between them. The CDR3 DNA reads TGTGCCAGCAGCCCCTCGATTCAGGGAATCCTCGGGGAGCTGTTTTTT. This gives the protein CASSPSIQGILGELFF. Full variable domain (missing parts from reference TRBV7-6 and TRBJ2-2): GAGVSQSPRYKVTKRGQDVALRCDPISGHVSLYWYRQALGQGPEFLTYFNYEAQQDKSGLPNDRFSAERPEGSISTLTIQRTEQRDSAMYRCASSPSIQGILGELFFGEGSRLTVL.

This sequence joins TRBV9 and TRBJ2-3, with TRBD1 identical over 7 bases. The CDR3 contains 13 residues. Unmatched junction bases numbered 3, after V lost 5 bases and J lost 3 bases. Germline V gene data show CDR1 as SGDLS and CDR2 as YYNGEE. CDR3 sequence reads: CASSTTGTDTQYF. The CDR3 nucleotides read TGTGCCAGCAGTACGACAGGGACAGATACGCAGTATTTT.

In its sample, this clone was seen once. DNA of the CDR3: TGTGCCAGCAGCTTGATATACCCAGGGGTCGAATCCGGAAACACCATATATTTT. It encodes CASSLIYPGVESGNTIYF. The chain joins TRBV5-6 to TRBJ1-3, with D perhaps matching TRBD1 (6 bases). V was shortened by 1 base and J by 4 bases, with 21 bases between the two germline ends. This CDR3 region has 18 residues. From germline, CDR1 is SGHDT and CDR2 YYEEEE.

The chain has TRBV6-6 and TRBJ2-7; D is perhaps TRBD1 (5 bases). This CDR3 comprises 15 residues. Trimming left V 6 bases short and J 3 bases short, with 18 bases between. Looked up from germline, CDR1 is MNHNY and CDR2 is SVGAGI (reference sequence). The CDR3: CASRPPDIGFYEQYF. In DNA form, the CDR3 reads TGTGCCAGCAGACCCCCGGACATTGGGTTCTACGAGCAGTACTTC.